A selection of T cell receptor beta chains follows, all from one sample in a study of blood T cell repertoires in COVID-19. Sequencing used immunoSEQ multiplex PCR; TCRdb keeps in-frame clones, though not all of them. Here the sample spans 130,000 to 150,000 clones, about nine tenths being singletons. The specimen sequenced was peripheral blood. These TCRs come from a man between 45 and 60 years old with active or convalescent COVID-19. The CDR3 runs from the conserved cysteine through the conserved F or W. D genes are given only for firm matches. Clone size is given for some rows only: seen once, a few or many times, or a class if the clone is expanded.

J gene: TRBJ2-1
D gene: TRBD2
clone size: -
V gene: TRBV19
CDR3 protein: CASRARREGRNEQFF
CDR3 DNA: TGTGCCAGTAGGGCGCGGAGGGAGGGCCGTAATGAGCAGTTCTTC

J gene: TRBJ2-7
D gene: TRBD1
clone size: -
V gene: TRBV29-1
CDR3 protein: CSVEPPGQCLSYEQYF
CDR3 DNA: TGCAGCGTTGAACCGCCGGGACAGTGTCTTTCCTACGAGCAGTACTTC

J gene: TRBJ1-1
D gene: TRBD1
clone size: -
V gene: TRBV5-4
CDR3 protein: CASSFGGQVDTEAFF
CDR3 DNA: TGTGCCAGCAGCTTTGGGGGACAGGTGGACACTGAAGCTTTCTTT

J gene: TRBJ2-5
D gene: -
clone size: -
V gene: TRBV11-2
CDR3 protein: CASSSDSRGVETQYF
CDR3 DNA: TGTGCCAGCAGCTCGGACTCCAGGGGCGTAGAGACCCAGTACTTC

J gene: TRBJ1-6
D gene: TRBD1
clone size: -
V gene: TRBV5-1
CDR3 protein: CASSQDRVYNSPLHF
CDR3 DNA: TGCGCCAGCAGCCAGGACAGGGTCTATAATTCACCCCTCCACTTT

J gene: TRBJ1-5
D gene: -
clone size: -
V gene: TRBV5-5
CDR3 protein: CASSLWARGSNQPQHF
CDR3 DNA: TGTGCCAGCAGCTTGTGGGCCCGGGGAAGCAATCAGCCCCAGCATTTT

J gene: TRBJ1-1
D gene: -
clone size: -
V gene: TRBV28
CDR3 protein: CASTLDGGVNTEAFF
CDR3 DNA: TGTGCCAGCACCCTAGATGGTGGAGTCAACACTGAAGCTTTCTTT

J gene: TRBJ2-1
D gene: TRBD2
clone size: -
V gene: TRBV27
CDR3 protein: CASTPGLAGFPHNEQFF
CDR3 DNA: TGTGCCAGCACCCCGGGACTAGCGGGATTTCCCCACAATGAGCAGTTCTTC

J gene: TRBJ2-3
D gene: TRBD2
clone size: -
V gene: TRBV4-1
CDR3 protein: CASSQDLAGGVDTQYF
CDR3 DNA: TGCGCCAGCAGCCAAGACCTAGCGGGAGGGGTGGATACGCAGTATTTT

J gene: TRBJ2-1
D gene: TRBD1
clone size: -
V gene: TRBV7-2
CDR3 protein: CASSLDGVRGPDNEQFF
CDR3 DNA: TGTGCCAGCAGCTTAGATGGCGTCAGGGGGCCAGACAATGAGCAGTTCTTC

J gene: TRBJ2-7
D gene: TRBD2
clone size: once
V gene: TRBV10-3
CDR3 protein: CAISAGLAVSYEQYF
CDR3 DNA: TGTGCCATCAGTGCGGGACTAGCGGTCTCCTACGAGCAGTACTTC

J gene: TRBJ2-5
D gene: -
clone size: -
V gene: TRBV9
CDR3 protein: CASSPPAGKETQYF
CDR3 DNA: TGTGCCAGCAGCCCTCCAGCAGGGAAAGAGACCCAGTACTTC

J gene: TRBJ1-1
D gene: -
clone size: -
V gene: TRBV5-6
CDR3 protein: CASSWGPGNTEAFF
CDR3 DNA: TGTGCCAGCAGCTGGGGCCCCGGGAACACTGAAGCTTTCTTT

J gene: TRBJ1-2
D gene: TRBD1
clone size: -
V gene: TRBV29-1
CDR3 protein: CSVGGTGVGYTF
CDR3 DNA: TGCAGCGTTGGGGGGACAGGGGTTGGCTACACCTTC

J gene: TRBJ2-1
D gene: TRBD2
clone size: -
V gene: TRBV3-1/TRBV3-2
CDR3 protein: CASSQDIAGGPYNEQFF
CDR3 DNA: TGTGCCAGCAGCCAAGATATAGCGGGAGGGCCTTACAATGAGCAGTTCTTC

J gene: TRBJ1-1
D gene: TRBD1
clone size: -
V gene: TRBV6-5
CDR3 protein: CASSYRDRATEAFF
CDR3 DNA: TGTGCCAGCAGTTACCGGGACAGGGCCACTGAAGCTTTCTTT

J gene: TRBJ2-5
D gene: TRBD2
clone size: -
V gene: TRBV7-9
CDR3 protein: CASSSQTGLAGGRGETQYF
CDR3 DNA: TGTGCCAGCAGCTCTCAGACGGGACTAGCGGGAGGGAGAGGAGAGACCCAGTACTTC

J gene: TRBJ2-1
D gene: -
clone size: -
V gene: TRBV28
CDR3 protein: CASLAPGLNNEQFF
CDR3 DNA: TGTGCCAGCTTAGCACCGGGACTTAACAATGAGCAGTTCTTC

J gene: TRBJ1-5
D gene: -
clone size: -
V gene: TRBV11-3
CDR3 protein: CASSLEGGGEDQPQHF
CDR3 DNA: TGTGCCAGCAGCTTAGAGGGCGGGGGCGAGGATCAGCCCCAGCATTTT

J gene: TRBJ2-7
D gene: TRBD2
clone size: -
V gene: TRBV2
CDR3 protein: CASSEEAGTIYEQYF
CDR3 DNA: TGTGCCAGCAGTGAAGAGGCAGGGACTATCTACGAGCAGTACTTC

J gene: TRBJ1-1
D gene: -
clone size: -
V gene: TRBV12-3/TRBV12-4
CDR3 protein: CASSPVMNTEAFF
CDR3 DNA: TGTGCCAGCAGTCCAGTCATGAACACTGAAGCTTTCTTT

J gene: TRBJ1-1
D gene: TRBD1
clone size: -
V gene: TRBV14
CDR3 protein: CASSQEGRGLYTEAFF
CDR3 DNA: TGTGCCAGCAGCCAAGAGGGTAGGGGGCTTTACACTGAAGCTTTCTTT

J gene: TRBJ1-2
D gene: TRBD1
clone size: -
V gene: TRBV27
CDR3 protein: CASSPRGRNYGYTF
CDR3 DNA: TGTGCCAGCAGTCCGAGGGGGCGCAACTATGGCTACACCTTC

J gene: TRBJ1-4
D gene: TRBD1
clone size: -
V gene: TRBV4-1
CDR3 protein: CASSQDGTGREKLFF
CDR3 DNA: TGCGCCAGCAGCCAAGACGGGACAGGGCGTGAAAAACTGTTTTTT

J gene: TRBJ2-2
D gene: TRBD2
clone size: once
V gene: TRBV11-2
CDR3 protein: CASSTGLAGALWTGELFF
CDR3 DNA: TGTGCCAGCAGCACGGGACTAGCGGGAGCGTTGTGGACCGGGGAGCTGTTTTTT

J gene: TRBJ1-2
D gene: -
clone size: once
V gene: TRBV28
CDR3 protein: CASSGVRGRYGYTF
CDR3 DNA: TGTGCCAGCAGTGGGGTCAGGGGAAGATATGGCTACACCTTC

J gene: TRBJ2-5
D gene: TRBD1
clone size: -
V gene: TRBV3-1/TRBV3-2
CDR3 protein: CASSQRGLPQETQYF
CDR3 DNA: TGTGCCAGCAGCCAGAGGGGGCTCCCCCAAGAGACCCAGTACTTC

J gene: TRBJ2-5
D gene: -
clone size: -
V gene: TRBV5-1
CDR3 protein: CASSLSPVGETQYF
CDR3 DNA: TGCGCCAGCAGCTTGAGTCCCGTCGGAGAGACCCAGTACTTC

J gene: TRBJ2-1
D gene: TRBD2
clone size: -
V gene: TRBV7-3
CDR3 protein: CASSLVPGTTGNEQFF
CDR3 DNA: TGTGCCAGCAGCCTGGTCCCGGGGACTACTGGTAATGAGCAGTTCTTC

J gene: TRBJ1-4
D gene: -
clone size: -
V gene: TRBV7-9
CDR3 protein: CASSGNRGGEKLFF
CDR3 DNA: TGTGCCAGCAGCGGAAATAGAGGTGGAGAAAAACTGTTTTTT

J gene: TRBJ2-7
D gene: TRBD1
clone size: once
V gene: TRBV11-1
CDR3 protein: CASSSGTGAYEQYF
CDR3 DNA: TGTGCCAGCAGCTCCGGGACAGGAGCCTACGAGCAGTACTTC

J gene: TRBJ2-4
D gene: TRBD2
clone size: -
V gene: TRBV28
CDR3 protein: CASSQLAGGTKNIQYF
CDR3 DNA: TGTGCCAGCAGTCAACTAGCGGGAGGGACCAAAAACATTCAGTACTTC

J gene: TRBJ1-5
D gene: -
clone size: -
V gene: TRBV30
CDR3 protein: CAWSVGRENQPQHF
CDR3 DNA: TGTGCCTGGAGTGTCGGGCGGGAAAATCAGCCCCAGCATTTT

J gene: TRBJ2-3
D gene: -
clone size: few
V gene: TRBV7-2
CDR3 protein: CASSFRWSTDTQYF
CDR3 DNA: TGTGCCAGCAGCTTTAGATGGAGCACAGATACGCAGTATTTT

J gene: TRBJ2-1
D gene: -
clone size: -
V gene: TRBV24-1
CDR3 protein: CATSDSGTPSLDEQFF
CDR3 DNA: TGTGCCACCAGTGATTCAGGGACTCCCAGCCTCGATGAGCAGTTCTTC

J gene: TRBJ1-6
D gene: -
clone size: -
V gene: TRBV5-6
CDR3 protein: CASSYGLLSSYNSPLHF
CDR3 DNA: TGTGCCAGCAGCTATGGACTTCTTAGCTCCTATAATTCACCCCTCCACTTT

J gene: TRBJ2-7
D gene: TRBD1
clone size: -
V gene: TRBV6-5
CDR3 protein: CASSYSRDRGYEQYF
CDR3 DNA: TGTGCCAGCAGTTACTCGAGGGACAGGGGCTACGAGCAGTACTTC

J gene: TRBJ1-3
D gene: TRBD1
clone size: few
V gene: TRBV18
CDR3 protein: CASSPTGAGNTIYF
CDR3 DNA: TGTGCCAGCTCACCCACAGGGGCCGGAAACACCATATATTTT

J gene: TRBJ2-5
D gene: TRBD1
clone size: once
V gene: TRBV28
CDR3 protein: CASTGAGTANQETQYF
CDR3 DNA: TGTGCCAGCACCGGCGCTGGGACAGCCAACCAAGAGACCCAGTACTTC

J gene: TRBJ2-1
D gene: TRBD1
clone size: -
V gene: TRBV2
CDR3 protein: CASSPGQGAGNEQFF
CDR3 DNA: TGTGCCAGCAGCCCCGGACAGGGGGCTGGCAATGAGCAGTTCTTC

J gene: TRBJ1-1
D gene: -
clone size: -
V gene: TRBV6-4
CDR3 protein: CASSDSTETGSEAFF
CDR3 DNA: TGTGCCAGCAGTGACTCGACAGAAACTGGCTCTGAAGCTTTCTTT

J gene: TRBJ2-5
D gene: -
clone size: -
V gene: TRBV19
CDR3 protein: CASSIKGMTQYF
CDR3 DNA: TGTGCCAGTAGTATTAAGGGGATGACCCAGTACTTC

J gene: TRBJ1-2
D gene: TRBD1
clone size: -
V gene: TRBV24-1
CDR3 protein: CATSDNDRVYGYTF
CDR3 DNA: TGTGCCACCAGTGATAATGACAGGGTTTATGGCTACACCTTC

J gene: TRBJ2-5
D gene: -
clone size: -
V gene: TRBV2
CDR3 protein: CASHGVQETQYF
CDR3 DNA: TGTGCCAGTCACGGGGTTCAAGAGACCCAGTACTTC

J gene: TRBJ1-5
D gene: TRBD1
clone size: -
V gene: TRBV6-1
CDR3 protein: CASSGQGRSPIPNQPQHF
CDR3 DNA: TGTGCCAGCAGTGGACAGGGTCGGAGCCCGATACCCAATCAGCCCCAGCATTTT

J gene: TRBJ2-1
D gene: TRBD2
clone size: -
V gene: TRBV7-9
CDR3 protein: CASTGSGASYNEQFF
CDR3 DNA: TGTGCCAGCACCGGGAGCGGGGCCTCCTACAATGAGCAGTTCTTC

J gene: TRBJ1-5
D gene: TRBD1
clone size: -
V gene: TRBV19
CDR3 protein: CASSIGFLTGFNQPQHF
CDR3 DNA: TGTGCCAGTAGTATAGGGTTCCTGACAGGGTTCAATCAGCCCCAGCATTTT

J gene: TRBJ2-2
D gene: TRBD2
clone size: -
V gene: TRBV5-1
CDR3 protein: CASSLGGLAITGELFF
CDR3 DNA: TGCGCCAGCAGCCTGGGGGGACTAGCGATTACCGGGGAGCTGTTTTTT

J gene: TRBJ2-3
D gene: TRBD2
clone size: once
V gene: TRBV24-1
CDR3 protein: CATSDRSGGLRLAGVADTQYF
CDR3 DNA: TGTGCCACCAGTGATCGATCTGGGGGACTGCGACTAGCGGGAGTGGCAGATACGCAGTATTTT

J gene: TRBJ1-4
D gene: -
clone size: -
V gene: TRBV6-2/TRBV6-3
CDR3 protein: CASSDGGAEEKLFF
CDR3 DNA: TGTGCCAGCAGTGACGGGGGGGCAGAAGAAAAACTGTTTTTT

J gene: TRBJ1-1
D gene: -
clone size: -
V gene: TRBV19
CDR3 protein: CASSTKGRTEAFF
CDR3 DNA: TGTGCCAGTAGTACGAAGGGGCGAACTGAAGCTTTCTTT

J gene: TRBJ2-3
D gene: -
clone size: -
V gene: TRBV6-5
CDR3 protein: CATATSRADTQYF
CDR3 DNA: TGTGCCACAGCGACTAGTCGAGCAGATACGCAGTATTTT

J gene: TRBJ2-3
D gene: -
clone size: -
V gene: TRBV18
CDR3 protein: CASSPYLTDSRTDTQYF
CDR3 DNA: TGTGCCAGCTCACCGTACCTGACTGATAGTCGCACAGATACGCAGTATTTT

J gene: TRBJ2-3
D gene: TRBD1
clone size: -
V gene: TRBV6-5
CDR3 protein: CASSPGQFITDTQYF
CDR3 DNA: TGTGCCAGCAGTCCGGGACAGTTCATCACAGATACGCAGTATTTT

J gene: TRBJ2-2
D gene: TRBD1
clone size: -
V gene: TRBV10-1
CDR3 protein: CATGTDTGELFF
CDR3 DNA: TGCGCCACCGGGACAGACACCGGGGAGCTGTTTTTT

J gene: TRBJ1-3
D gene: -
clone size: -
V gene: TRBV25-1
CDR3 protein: CASTQTGIISGNTIYF
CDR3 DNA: TGTGCCAGCACCCAAACCGGGATAATCTCTGGAAACACCATATATTTT

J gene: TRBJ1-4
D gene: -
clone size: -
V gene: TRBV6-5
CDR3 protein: CASSRQTGEKLFF
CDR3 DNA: TGTGCCAGCAGCCGCCAAACCGGGGAAAAACTGTTTTTT

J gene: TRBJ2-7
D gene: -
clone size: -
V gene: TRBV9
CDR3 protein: CASSPPGTRYEQYF
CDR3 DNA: TGTGCCAGCAGCCCCCCCGGGACACGCTACGAGCAGTACTTC

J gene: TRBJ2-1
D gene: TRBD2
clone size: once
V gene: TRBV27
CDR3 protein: CASGPRLAAGNEQFF
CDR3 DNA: TGTGCCAGCGGACCCCGACTAGCGGCTGGCAATGAGCAGTTCTTC

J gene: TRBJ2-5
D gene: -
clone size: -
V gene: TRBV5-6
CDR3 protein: CASRGRWEETQYF
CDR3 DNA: TGTGCCAGCAGGGGCAGGTGGGAAGAGACCCAGTACTTC